The 5 T cell receptor beta chains below were found in one sample sequenced in a study of tumor-infiltrating lymphocytes in primary liver carcinoma (TCRdb year 2017). Total RNA and DNA were co-extracted from around 20-30 mg of bulk tissue with the AllPrep DNA/RNA mini kit, without cell sorting. The sequencing machine was an Illumina HiSeq 2500. TCRbeta-specific cDNA was reverse-transcribed from approximately 0.5 ug total RNA using a constant-region primer and ProtoScript II reverse transcriptase. TCRbeta libraries were built with three nested multiplex PCR rounds, a slightly modified ARM-PCR procedure. Multiplex TRBV1-TRBV30 forward primers and a Cbeta reverse primer were used in the first two PCR rounds, each of which was run for 9 to 11 cycles. TCRdb passed the public sequencing reads through fastp at Q25 and MiXCR, retaining productive beta sequences. Each CDR3 protein appears once, grouped with its most common genes and DNA. The sample table contains about 21,000 distinct CDR3 sequences; only one count was recorded for almost 80% of them. Just under 40% of the sample is taken by the ten largest.

The specimen sequenced was liver tumor tissue from sampling region 1. The cell subset or site label for this specimen denotes: tumor region T1, superior pole. Receptor source: a woman in her thirties with primary liver carcinoma and hepatitis B virus infection.

This clonotype appeared many times. This rearrangement joins TRBV28 to TRBJ1-1; the match to TRBD1 covers 7 bases. V gave up 8 bases and J gave up 4 bases; unmatched junction bases: 7. Germline loops: CDR1 MDHEN, CDR2 SYDVKM. This CDR3 contains 13 residues. The CDR3 DNA follows: TGTGCCAGCCGCAATGACAGGGTCACTGAAGCTTTCTTT. It codes for CASRNDRVTEAFF.

As concerns this clonotype: A junction boundary mismatches the germline segment, possibly from a read error. This chain uses TRBV28 with TRBJ2-4; D remains unclear. CDR3 length: 12 amino acids. From germline, CDR1 is MDHEN and CDR2 SYDVKM. CDR3 protein: CASSFYKSIQYF. The CDR3 bases are TGTGCCAGCAGTTTCTATAAAAGCATTCAGTACTTC. Full variable domain (remainder filled in from reference TRBV28 and TRBJ2-4): DVKVTQSSRYLVKRTGEKVFLECVQDMDHENMFWYRQDPGLGLRLIYFSYDVKMKEKGDIPEGYSVSREKKERFSLILESASTNQTSMYLCASSFYKSIQYFGAGTRLSVL.

The genes are TRBV10-3 and TRBJ2-7, with 9 bases identical to TRBD1. Germline loops: CDR1 ENHRY, CDR2 SYGVKD. V shed 5 bases and J 2 bases; nucleotides not matched to a gene: 10. This CDR3 comprises 16 residues. This chain's CDR3 is CAISMWTGDMTYEQYF. The DNA of the CDR3 is TGTGCCATCAGTATGTGGACAGGGGACATGACCTACGAGCAGTACTTC.

This chain links TRBV10-3 with TRBJ2-7; either TRBD1 or TRBD2 may fit D (6 bases each). Trimming pared 1 base from V and 2 bases from J, leaving 15 bases between. Germline lookup yields CDR1 ENHRY and CDR2 SYGVKD. The CDR3 is 16 amino acids. The CDR3 DNA reads TGTGCCATCAGTGAGTTGACGGGGGACATGACCTACGAGCAGTACTTC. It codes for CAISELTGDMTYEQYF.

In regard to this clonotype: An end of the junction differs from the germline gene, which may be a read error. The chain links TRBV14 to TRBJ2-7; D is perhaps TRBD2 (6 bases). This CDR3 comprises 15 residues. Germline V CDR1 and CDR2: SGHDN, FVKESK. Here the CDR3 DNA reads TGTGCCAGCAACCAGGCGGCGGGGACTGACTACGGGCAGTATTTC. Encoded protein: CASNQAAGTDYGQYF.